This T cell receptor (beta chain) was observed in a study of blood T cell repertoires in COVID-19. The overall study: Acute-phase and convalescent COVID-19 samples originated in the United States, Italy and Spain. Sources were T cells, B-cell-depleted T cells, or PBMCs; the material itself was cDNA or gDNA.

V was clipped by 0 bases and J by 0 bases, with 4 bases between them. The CDR3 is 13 amino acids. Per germline, CDR1 GTSNPN and CDR2 SVGIG (reference sequence). Under the authors' procedure: Reference gene primer amplification yielded estimated nucleated cell counts. The assay was immunoSEQ multiplex PCR, and TCRdb's table has in-frame clones only and misses some. The DNA was the basis for D and trimming; V, J and clone size are from that table. The data hold hundreds of thousands of clones, with roughly nine tenths observed a single time. The sample comprised peripheral blood. This rearrangement joins TRBV30 to TRBJ2-3; D unclear. The TCR sequence derives from a man aged 40-55 years with acute or convalescent COVID-19. This chain's CDR3 is CAWSVASTDTQYF. CDR3 sequence (DNA): TGTGCCTGGAGTGTGGCTAGCACAGATACGCAGTATTTT.